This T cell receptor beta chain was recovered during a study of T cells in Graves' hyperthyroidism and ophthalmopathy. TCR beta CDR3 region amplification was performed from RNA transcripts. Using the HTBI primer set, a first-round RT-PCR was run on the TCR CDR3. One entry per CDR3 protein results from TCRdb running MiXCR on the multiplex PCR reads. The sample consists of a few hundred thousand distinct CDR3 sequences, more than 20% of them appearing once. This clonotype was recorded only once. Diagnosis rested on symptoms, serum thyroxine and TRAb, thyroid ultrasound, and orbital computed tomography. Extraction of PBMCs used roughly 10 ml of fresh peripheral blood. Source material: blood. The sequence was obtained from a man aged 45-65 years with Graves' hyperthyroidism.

This CDR3 is CSARGTDGYTEAFF. CDR3 in DNA: TGCAGTGCTAGAGGGACAGATGGGTACACTGAAGCTTTCTTT. The chain links TRBV20-1 to TRBJ1-1; tentatively, D is TRBD1 (6 bases). Germline values: CDR1 DFQATT, CDR2 SNEGSKA (reference sequence). The CDR3 has 14 residues. Trimming stripped 1 base from V and 3 bases from J, with 12 bases between.